This TCR beta chain was sequenced in a study of blood T cell repertoires in COVID-19. Study-wide background: Sites in the United States, Italy and Spain provided acute and convalescent COVID-19 samples. PBMCs, B-cell-depleted T cells, or T cells provided the cDNA or gDNA that made up the material.

Study processing details: Reference gene primer amplification gave estimated nucleated cell counts. Assay used: immunoSEQ multiplex PCR; TCRdb lists only in-frame clones, some missing. The V and J calls and clone size are taken from that table; D and trimming were inferred from the DNA. The sample shows 75,000 or so clones, 83% of them seen only once. With 4 bases removed from V and 4 bases from J, the gap between germline ends came to 18 bases. The CDR3 is 16 amino acids. Germline V gives CDR1 SGHVS, CDR2 FQNEAQ. This clonotype was obtained from a woman older than 75 with acute or convalescent COVID-19. The J gene is TRBJ2-3, the V gene TRBV7-8; TRBD2 might be the D (6 bases). The sequenced material came from peripheral blood. In nucleotides, the CDR3 is TGTGCCAGCAGCTCTCCGGGAGCCCATCCCGCAGATACGCAGTATTTT. Protein: CASSSPGAHPADTQYF.